One sample yielded the 11 T cell receptor beta chains listed below, sequenced in a study of graft-versus-host responses after intestinal transplantation. Their cognate antigens are unknown. Produced via immunoSEQ multiplex PCR; TCRdb's table is partial and in-frame only. The sample lists roughly 90,000 clones; approximately 89% were seen once. Specimen: unstimulated CD4+ T cells sorted from spleen or lymph node cells, collected before transplant. The receptor set was obtained from a human donor who was the organ donor for an intestinal transplant.

The chain links TRBV4-1 to TRBJ1-5; D is uncertain. Germline CDR1 MGHRA, CDR2 YSYEKL. Trimming removed 1 base from V and 2 bases from J, with 9 bases in between. The CDR3 totals 15 residues. CDR3 coding DNA: TGCGCCAGCAGCCAAGTGGGCTCGGGCAATCAGCCCCAGCATTTT. It translates to CASSQVGSGNQPQHF.

The chain employs TRBV4-1 and TRBJ2-7; 12 bases are shared with TRBD2. V trimming: 4 bases; J trimming: 4 bases; junction bases outside the gene matches: 5. The CDR3 has 15 residues. Germline V gives CDR1 MGHRA, CDR2 YSYEKL. The CDR3 nucleotides read TGCGCCAGCAGCCCGGGACTAGCGGGTGCATACGAGCAGTACTTC. Protein sequence: CASSPGLAGAYEQYF.

V is TRBV15 and J is TRBJ1-2; 7 bases align to TRBD1. The germline gives CDR1 LNHNV, CDR2 YYDKDF (reference sequence). This CDR3 contains 13 residues. V shed 5 bases, J shed 2 bases, and the junction held 2 bases outside the gene matches. CDR3 in DNA: TGTGCCACCAGCTTGACAGGGAACTATGGCTACACCTTC. It specifies CATSLTGNYGYTF.

The chain is built from TRBV4-2 and TRBJ2-3, with 10 positions matching TRBD2. Unmatched junction bases numbered 10, after V lost 1 base and J lost 6 bases. Germline CDR1 LGHNA, CDR2 YNFKEQ. The CDR3 contains 17 residues. CDR3 in amino acids: CASSQALASGGGDTQYF. The DNA of the CDR3 is TGTGCCAGCAGCCAAGCACTCGCTAGCGGGGGAGGGGATACGCAGTATTTT.

This clone has just one count. The rearrangement uses TRBV2 and TRBJ2-3; weak D call: TRBD2 (6 bases). Germline CDR1 is SNHLY and CDR2 is FYNNEI. The V end lost 5 bases, the J end lost 4 bases, and 13 bases lay between the germline ends. The CDR3 loop spans 14 amino acids. CDR3 amino acids: CASSLASRPDTQYF. DNA of the CDR3: TGTGCCAGCAGTCTAGCGAGTCGCCCAGATACGCAGTATTTT.

Here the CDR3 DNA reads TGTGCCTGGAGTGCCCGCGGGGGGTCCCGCTACGAGCAGTACTTC. Amino acids: CAWSARGGSRYEQYF. The chain is built from TRBV30 and TRBJ2-7; TRBD2 aligns across 8 bases. The V segment lost 1 base and the J segment 3 bases; nucleotides outside the gene matches: 8. Looked up from germline, CDR1 is GTSNPN and CDR2 is SVGIG (reference sequence). CDR3 length: 15 amino acids.

This chain joins TRBV6-5 and TRBJ2-5, with 10 positions matching TRBD2. From germline, CDR1 is MNHEY and CDR2 SVGAGI. The CDR3 is made up of 15 amino acids. Germline trimming cut 5 bases from V and 2 bases from J; bases unmatched to any gene: 5. DNA of the CDR3: TGTGCCAGCAGTACGACTAGCGGGCCTCAAGAGACCCAGTACTTC. Translated: CASSTTSGPQETQYF.

This rearrangement joins TRBV18 to TRBJ2-5, with 7 bases aligning to TRBD1. The closer fit of TRBJ2-7 to the DNA end suggests the J call may be wrong. The CDR3 loop spans 14 amino acids. CDR1 KGHSH and CDR2 LQKENI come from the germline V gene. The CDR3 DNA sequence: TGTGCCAGCTCACCACATGAGACAGGGTACGAGCAGTACTTC. Translation: CASSPHETGYEQYF.

Note on this clone: This sample includes further DNA sequences coding for the same CDR3. The rearrangement uses TRBV18 and TRBJ2-3; D is perhaps TRBD2 (5 bases). The V end lost 2 bases, the J end lost 0 bases, and 6 bases lay between the germline ends. Germline V gene sequence: CDR1 KGHSH, CDR2 LQKENI. CDR3 length: 14 amino acids. CDR3 coding DNA: TGTGCCAGCTCACCAACGGGGAGCACAGATACGCAGTATTTT. Amino acids: CASSPTGSTDTQYF.

In its sample, this clone was seen a few times. This chain joins TRBV7-3 and TRBJ2-1; a weak D match, TRBD2 (6 bases). Germline assignment: CDR1 SGHTA and CDR2 FQGTGA. V was trimmed by 2 bases and J by 8 bases, leaving 13 bases between them. The CDR3 has 14 residues. The CDR3 is CASSLSSEGDEQFF. Here the CDR3 DNA reads TGTGCCAGCAGCTTATCCTCGGAGGGCGATGAGCAGTTCTTC.

The J gene is TRBJ2-6, the V gene TRBV5-4, with TRBD2 as a possible D gene (6 bases). Per germline, CDR1 SGHNT and CDR2 YYREEE (reference sequence). CDR3 length: 16 amino acids. Trimming shortened V by 4 bases and J by 4 bases, and 15 bases separated the two germline ends. CDR3 residues: CASSEPRGSGANVLTF. The CDR3 DNA follows: TGTGCCAGCAGCGAGCCCCGGGGGAGCGGGGCCAACGTCCTGACTTTC. The full variable domain, its missing parts supplied by reference TRBV5-4 and TRBJ2-6, is ETGVTQSPTHLIKTRGQQVTLRCSSQSGHNTVSWYQQALGQGPQFIFQYYREEENGRGNFPPRFSGLQFPNYSSELNVNALELDDSALYLCASSEPRGSGANVLTFGAGSRLTVL.